A selection of T cell receptor beta chains follows, all from one sample in a study of blood T cell repertoires in COVID-19. Sequenced by immunoSEQ multiplex PCR; TCRdb stores in-frame clones only, minus some. In the table there are nearly 300,000 clones, roughly 83% of which are singletons. Sequencing was carried out using peripheral blood. These receptors came from a human donor with COVID-19, enrolled during active disease. The donor label of this sample is uncertain. Each CDR3 is given without its conserved first and last residue.

v_call cdr3_aa
TRBV5-6 ASSGLAPETQY
TRBV28 ASRRTGELLNEKLF
TRBV7-8 ASSPTGGGHQPQH
TRBV10-3 AISAQGQGQPQH
TRBV19 ASRPGQGTYNEQF
TRBV28 ASSDPPINSEQY
TRBV9 ASSAHGTGGAGYGYT
TRBV19 ASSIGTGYIQETQY
TRBV27 ASSFLGGDTEAF
TRBV21-1 ASSRPGGTYGYT
TRBV2 ASNPGREKNEQF
TRBV5-5 ASSWVQGEY
TRBV27 ASSLIGDNEQF
TRBV28 ASSLGQGARYGYT
TRBV20-1 SASRGDEQF
TRBV11-3 ASSSLRQSDTQY
TRBV29-1 SAKLGGAPNEKLF
TRBV9 ASSPHSTGNTEAF
TRBV6-6 ASSTERTGTGNEQY
TRBV14 ASSPTRGLAGVEDTQY
TRBV3-1/TRBV3-2 ASSQGGSAEKLF
TRBV6-1 ASSEPGLAQTYEQY
TRBV27 ASRGDKSINEQF
TRBV7-2 ASSWTGGAYNEQF
TRBV5-6 ASSPSSYDTEAF
TRBV28 ASSSRSRDNEQF
TRBV25-1 ASSTDSPTQY
TRBV28 ASSLAGSYEQY
TRBV30 ALTSNSYEQY
TRBV10-2 ASGTGQSSPLH
TRBV10-3 AISLAGAYEQY
TRBV15 ATSRWDGGRDLSF
TRBV28 ASPKFDSAPTGELF
TRBV7-2 ASREGTGGNQPQH
TRBV3-1/TRBV3-2 ASSQGATSGIEQY
TRBV28 ASTNRDWNQPQH
TRBV3-1/TRBV3-2 ASSQGSGTQETQY
TRBV11-2 ASSLDLVGGNEQF
TRBV18 ASSSDRVAYEQY
TRBV7-9 ASDPGTYEQY
TRBV11-2 ASSSRGAGNTIY
TRBV5-1 ASWDSGLAGYNEQF
TRBV7-9 ASRSQSYNEQF
TRBV3-1/TRBV3-2 ASSQVGGVTGGWN
TRBV7-6 ASSLATGRSGANVLT
TRBV2 ASSGVARQF
TRBV5-1 ASNSLGGTDTQY
TRBV12-5 ASGLARTGGITGELF
TRBV19 ASRGTSGLVSEQY
TRBV5-4 ASSLGGYNQPQH
TRBV7-8 ASSLVGLAGGNEQF
TRBV4-1 ASSQTSQETQY
TRBV24-1 ATSGTLGDRDGETQY
TRBV7-3 ASSANWAGGANVLT
TRBV3-1/TRBV3-2 ASSQSMTSGTQY
TRBV30 AWTLGGEDTQY
TRBV13 ASSTRGLAGGLYEQY